This is a list of T cell receptor beta chains from one sample in a study of cytomegalovirus exposure and HLA in healthy donors. Sequencing used immunoSEQ multiplex PCR; TCRdb keeps in-frame clones, though not all of them. This table has about 140,000 clones, about three quarters appearing once. Material: PBMCs. Every receptor here comes from a female donor in good health and CMV-seropositive. CDR3s include the opening cysteine and the closing phenylalanine or tryptophan. A D gene is named only where the DNA matches it firmly. Clone size is not always given. Where it is, it says once, few, many or a class for expanded clones.

16	NA	TRBV5-1	NA	TRBJ2-1	TGCGCCAGCAGCTTGGTAGTTAGCGGCGCGCACAATGAGCAGTTCTTC	CASSLVVSGAHNEQFF
14	NA	TRBV10-2	once	TRBJ2-2	TGCGCCAGCAGGCCTAGCGCTAACACCGGGGAGCTGTTTTTT	CASRPSANTGELFF
14	NA	TRBV4-1	NA	TRBJ1-2	TGCGCCAGCAGCCAAGAACCAGGGCACTATGGCTACACCTTC	CASSQEPGHYGYTF
16	TRBD2	TRBV19	NA	TRBJ2-1	TGTGCCAGTAGTATATCTAGCGGGAGATCCTACAATGAGCAGTTCTTC	CASSISSGRSYNEQFF
16	TRBD1	TRBV6-6	NA	TRBJ1-2	TGTGCCAGCAGTTACGGGATAGTACAGGGGGCGTGGGGCTACACCTTC	CASSYGIVQGAWGYTF
14	NA	TRBV2	NA	TRBJ1-4	TGTGCCAGCGACAAGACAGTGACGGAGGAAAAACTGTTTTTT	CASDKTVTEEKLFF
18	TRBD1	TRBV13	NA	TRBJ2-7	TGTGCCAGCAGCCAAAGACAGGGATGGTCCTTGGGAGAAAGGGAGCAGTACTTC	CASSQRQGWSLGEREQYF
12	TRBD2	TRBV6-5	few	TRBJ2-3	TGTGCCAGCAGTAGCGGGGCAGATACGCAGTATTTT	CASSSGADTQYF
15	TRBD1	TRBV6-1	NA	TRBJ1-1	TGTGCCAGCAGTGAACCCGGGACAGGGGACACTGAAGCTTTCTTT	CASSEPGTGDTEAFF
12	TRBD1	TRBV29-1	NA	TRBJ1-2	TGCAGCGTTGAGTACAGGGGGTATGGCTACACCTTC	CSVEYRGYGYTF
16	NA	TRBV30	NA	TRBJ2-2	TGTGCCTGGAGTGTATGGAAGGAGCGGAACACCGGGGAGCTGTTTTTT	CAWSVWKERNTGELFF
17	TRBD2	TRBV15	NA	TRBJ2-1	TGTGCCACCAGCAGAGAAGGCGGGCTAGCGGCATACAATGAGCAGTTCTTC	CATSREGGLAAYNEQFF
14	TRBD1	TRBV2	NA	TRBJ2-3	TGTGCCAGCAAAAGGGCAGGGGGCTCAGATACGCAGTATTTT	CASKRAGGSDTQYF
17	NA	TRBV14	NA	TRBJ2-1	TGTGCCAGCAGCCAAGAACGAGGGCGGGGAGTCGACAATGAGCAGTTCTTC	CASSQERGRGVDNEQFF
14	TRBD1	TRBV5-6	NA	TRBJ1-6	TGTGCCAGCAGCTCGGGACAGTCTAATTCACCCCTCCACTTT	CASSSGQSNSPLHF
14	TRBD1	TRBV2	NA	TRBJ1-2	TGTGCCAGTCAATCGGACAGGGCCAACTATGGCTACACCTTC	CASQSDRANYGYTF
16	TRBD2	TRBV9	NA	TRBJ2-3	TGTGCCAGCAGCGTAGTACTAGCGGGAGGAATAGATACGCAGTATTTT	CASSVVLAGGIDTQYF
15	TRBD1	TRBV25-1	NA	TRBJ1-1	TGTGCCAGCACTTCGGCAGGGGGCGTGGCCACTGAAGCTTTCTTT	CASTSAGGVATEAFF
15	TRBD2	TRBV2	NA	TRBJ2-2	TGTGCCAGCGGACTAGCGGGGGGTTACACCGGGGAGCTGTTTTTT	CASGLAGGYTGELFF
17	NA	TRBV30	once	TRBJ1-2	TGTGCCTGGAGTGTAAGCGTGTTGTCAGGGTGGAACTATGGCTACACCTTC	CAWSVSVLSGWNYGYTF
16	NA	TRBV4-1	NA	TRBJ2-6	TGCGCCAGCAGCCAAGTCTGGGGGCCTGGGGCCAACGTCCTGACTTTC	CASSQVWGPGANVLTF
15	TRBD2	TRBV6-1	NA	TRBJ2-1	TGTGCCACCCCTGTAGCGGGAGGGCCTGGGGATGAGCAGTTCTTC	CATPVAGGPGDEQFF
13	TRBD1	TRBV11-1	NA	TRBJ1-5	TGTGCCAGCAGCTCGGGACAGGATCAGCCCCAGCATTTT	CASSSGQDQPQHF
15	NA	TRBV21-1	NA	TRBJ1-4	TGTGCCAGCAGCAACACCGCCGGGTGGGATGAAAAACTGTTTTTT	CASSNTAGWDEKLFF
16	TRBD2	TRBV5-4	NA	TRBJ2-1	TGTGCCAGCAGCGGGGGGACTAGCGGGGTTCTGGCGCGGCAGTTCTTC	CASSGGTSGVLARQFF
15	TRBD2	TRBV28	NA	TRBJ2-5	TGTGCCAGCGGGACGGGGGGGGCCTTGGGAGAGACCCAGTACTTC	CASGTGGALGETQYF
13	TRBD1	TRBV5-4	once	TRBJ1-1	TGTGCCAGCAGCCTCCACAGGGGCACTGAAGCTTTCTTT	CASSLHRGTEAFF
15	TRBD1	TRBV6-5	NA	TRBJ1-1	TGTGCCAGCAGACGTCAACAGGGGATGAACACTGAAGCTTTCTTT	CASRRQQGMNTEAFF
14	TRBD2	TRBV10-3	NA	TRBJ2-1	TGTGCCATCAGTCCTAGCGGGACCGACAATGAGCAGTTCTTC	CAISPSGTDNEQFF
15	NA	TRBV7-2	few	TRBJ1-1	TGTGCCAGCAGCTACTTCCGGGGGGCGGGCACTGAAGCTTTCTTT	CASSYFRGAGTEAFF
15	NA	TRBV2	NA	TRBJ1-1	TGTGCCAGCAGTGCGGGGGAGTATGCGGACACTGAAGCTTTCTTT	CASSAGEYADTEAFF
16	TRBD2	TRBV6-1	NA	TRBJ2-5	TGTGCCAGCAGTGAACGGCGGGGGGGCCGAGGGGAGACCCAGTACTTC	CASSERRGGRGETQYF
15	TRBD1	TRBV11-2	NA	TRBJ1-2	TGTGCCAGCAGCTTAGGGGACAGCGCCTTCTATGGCTACACCTTC	CASSLGDSAFYGYTF
15	TRBD2	TRBV11-2	NA	TRBJ2-7	TGTGCCAGCAGCAAAACTAGCGGGGACAACTACGAGCAGTACTTC	CASSKTSGDNYEQYF
17	TRBD2	TRBV7-3	NA	TRBJ2-1	TGTGCCAGCAGCTTAGACGGTCTAGCGGGGGGGTACAATGAGCAGTTCTTC	CASSLDGLAGGYNEQFF
13	NA	TRBV25-1	NA	TRBJ2-7	TGTGCCAGCAGTGGCGGGACGGACTACGAGCAGTACTTC	CASSGGTDYEQYF
13	NA	TRBV27	NA	TRBJ2-1	TGTGCCACCGCCCTGGACGGGGACAATGAGCAGTTCTTC	CATALDGDNEQFF
14	NA	TRBV19	NA	TRBJ1-2	TGTGCCAGTAGTATATGGGGCGGGAGCTATGGCTACACCTTC	CASSIWGGSYGYTF
13	NA	TRBV28	NA	TRBJ2-2	TGTGCCAGCAGTTTAACAGGGACCGGGGAGCTGTTTTTT	CASSLTGTGELFF
13	NA	TRBV14	few	TRBJ1-1	TGTGCCAGCAGCCAACTCAGGGACACTGAAGCTTTCTTT	CASSQLRDTEAFF